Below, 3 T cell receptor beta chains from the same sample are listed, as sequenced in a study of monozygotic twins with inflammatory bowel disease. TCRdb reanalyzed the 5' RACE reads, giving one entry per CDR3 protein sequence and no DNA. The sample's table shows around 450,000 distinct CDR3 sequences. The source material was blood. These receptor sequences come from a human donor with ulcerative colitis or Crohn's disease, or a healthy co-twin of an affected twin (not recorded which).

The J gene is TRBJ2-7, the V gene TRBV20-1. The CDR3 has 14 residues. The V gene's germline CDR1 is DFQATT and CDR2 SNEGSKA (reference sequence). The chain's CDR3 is CSASAYDNSYEQYF.

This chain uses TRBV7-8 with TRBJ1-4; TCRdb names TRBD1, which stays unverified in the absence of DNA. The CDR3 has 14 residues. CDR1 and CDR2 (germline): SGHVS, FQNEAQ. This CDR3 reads CASSLGRANEKLFF.

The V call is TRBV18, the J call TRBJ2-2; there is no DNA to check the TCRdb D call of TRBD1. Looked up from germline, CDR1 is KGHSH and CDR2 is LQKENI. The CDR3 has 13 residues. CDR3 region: CASSQDITGELFF.